This TCR beta chain is drawn from a study of regulatory T cells in long-lasting Graves disease. Remarks on this clonotype: What it recognizes is unknown.

The time point here: newly diagnosed GD, antithyroid drugs for less than 3 months. Extracted RNA from PBMCs served as the source of the TCR library. Germline-derived CDR1 and CDR2 are MGHRA and YSYEKL. Germline trimming cut 1 base from V and 2 bases from J; bases unmatched to any gene: 8. The CDR3 extends over 17 amino acids. Regarding the study as a whole: Those with persistent Graves' had less TCR diversity than newly diagnosed patients. Clonotypes that were public and shared totalled about 2,500 in persistent patients versus 750 to 1,000 in new patients. The study found TRBV28, TRBJ1-2 and TRBJ2-5 favored in persistent disease.

Through Arm-PCR of CDR3 regions and iRepertoire HTBI primers, TCR beta libraries were built. One entry per CDR3 protein results from TCRdb running MiXCR on the multiplex PCR reads. The sample lists some 250,000 distinct CDR3 sequences; 15% to 20% were seen once. A further study also used this sample, focusing on T cells in Graves' hyperthyroidism and ophthalmopathy. That paper notes: Using the HTBI primer set, a first-round RT-PCR was run on the TCR CDR3.

This clonotype originated in a woman aged 30 to 39 with Graves disease. J is TRBJ2-7 and V is TRBV4-1, with 10 bases aligning to TRBD2. Sequencing was performed on peripheral blood mononuclear cells (PBMCs), taken at new diagnosis, from a patient treated with antithyroid drugs. Written as DNA, the CDR3 is TGCGCCAGCAGCCAAGGTCAGGGACTAGCGAGAGCCTACGAGCAGTACTTC. Translated: CASSQGQGLARAYEQYF.